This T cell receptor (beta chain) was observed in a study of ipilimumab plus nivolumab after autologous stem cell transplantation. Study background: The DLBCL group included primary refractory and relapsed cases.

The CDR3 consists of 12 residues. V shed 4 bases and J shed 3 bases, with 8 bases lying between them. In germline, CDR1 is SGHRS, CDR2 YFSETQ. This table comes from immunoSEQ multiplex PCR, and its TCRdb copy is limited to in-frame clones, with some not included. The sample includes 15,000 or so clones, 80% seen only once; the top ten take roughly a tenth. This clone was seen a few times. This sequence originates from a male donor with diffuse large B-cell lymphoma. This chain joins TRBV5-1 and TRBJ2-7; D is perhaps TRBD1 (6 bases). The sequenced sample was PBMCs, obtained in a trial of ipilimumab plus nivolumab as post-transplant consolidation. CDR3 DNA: TGCGCCAGCAGCCGGGACAACTACGAGCAGTACTTC. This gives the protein CASSRDNYEQYF.